This TCR beta chain was recovered during a study of breast tumors, draining lymph nodes, adjacent tissues. Overall study results and limits: Findings are consistent with lymph node origin and intratumoral expansion of most tumor T cells. Tumor and nontumor repertoires were significantly more similar in luminal-like than in basal-like breast cancer. Tumors had less TCR diversity than lymph nodes, more than nontumor tissue.

This clonotype was detected only a few times. What it binds is not known. TCRdb reanalysed the multiplex PCR reads using MiXCR and keeps one entry per CDR3 protein. The table records over 60,000 distinct CDR3 sequences, around two fifths of them present only once. This receptor was taken from a female donor with breast cancer. Some clones in this sample may be carry-over from other donors' samples. Sequenced sample: breast tumor tissue.

The CDR3 nucleotides are TGTGCCAGCAGTCCACACCCCACCGGGTCCTCCTACGAGCAGTACTTC. Translating gives CASSPHPTGSSYEQYF. V is TRBV6-2 or TRBV6-3 and J is TRBJ2-7; D not certain. V lost 5 bases to trimming and J lost 0 bases, with 17 bases between them. Germline values: CDR1 MNHEY, CDR2 SVGEGT. The CDR3 contains 16 residues.